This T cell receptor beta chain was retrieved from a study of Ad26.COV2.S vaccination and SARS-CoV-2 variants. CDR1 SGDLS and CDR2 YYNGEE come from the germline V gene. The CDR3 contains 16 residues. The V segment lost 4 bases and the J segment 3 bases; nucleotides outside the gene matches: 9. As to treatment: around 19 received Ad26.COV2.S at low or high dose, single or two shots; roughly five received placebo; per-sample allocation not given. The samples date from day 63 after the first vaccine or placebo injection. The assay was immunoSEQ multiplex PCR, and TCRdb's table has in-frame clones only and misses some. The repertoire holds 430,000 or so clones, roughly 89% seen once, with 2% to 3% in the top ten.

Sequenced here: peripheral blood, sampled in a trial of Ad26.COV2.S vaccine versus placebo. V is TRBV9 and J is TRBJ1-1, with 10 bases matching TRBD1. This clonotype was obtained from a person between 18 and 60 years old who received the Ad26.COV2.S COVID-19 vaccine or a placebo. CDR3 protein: CASSHRDRGPDTEAFF. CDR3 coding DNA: TGTGCCAGCAGCCACCGTGACAGGGGGCCGGACACTGAAGCTTTCTTT. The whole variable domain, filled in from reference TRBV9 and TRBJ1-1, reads DSGVTQTPKHLITATGQRVTLRCSPRSGDLSVYWYQQSLDQGLQFLIQYYNGEERAKGNILERFSAQQFPDLHSELNLSSLELGDSALYFCASSHRDRGPDTEAFFGQGTRLTVV.